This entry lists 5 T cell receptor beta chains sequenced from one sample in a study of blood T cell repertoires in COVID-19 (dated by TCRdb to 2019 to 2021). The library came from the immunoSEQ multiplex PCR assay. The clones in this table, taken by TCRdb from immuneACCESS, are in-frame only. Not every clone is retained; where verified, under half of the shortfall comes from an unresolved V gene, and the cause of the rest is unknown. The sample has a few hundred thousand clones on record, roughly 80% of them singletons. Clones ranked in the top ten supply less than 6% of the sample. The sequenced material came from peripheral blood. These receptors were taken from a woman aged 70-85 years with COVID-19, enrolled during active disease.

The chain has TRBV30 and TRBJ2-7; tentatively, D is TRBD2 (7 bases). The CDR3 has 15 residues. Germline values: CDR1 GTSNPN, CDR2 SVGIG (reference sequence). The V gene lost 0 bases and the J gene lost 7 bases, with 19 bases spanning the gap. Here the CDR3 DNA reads TGTGCCTGGAGTGTACGGGGGCGGGAGTCGTTGGAGCAGTACTTC. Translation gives CAWSVRGRESLEQYF.

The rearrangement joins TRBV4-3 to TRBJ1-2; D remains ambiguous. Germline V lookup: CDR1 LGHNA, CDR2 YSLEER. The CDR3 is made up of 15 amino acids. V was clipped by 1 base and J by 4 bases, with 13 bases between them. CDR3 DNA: TGCGCCAGCAGCCAAGGTACAGACCCTTTCTATGGCTACACCTTC. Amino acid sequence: CASSQGTDPFYGYTF.

CDR3 loop: CASSLDRGLGGELFF. In DNA form, the CDR3 reads TGTGCCAGCAGCTTAGACAGGGGGCTGGGCGGGGAGCTGTTTTTT. The V and J genes are TRBV7-2 and TRBJ2-2; 9 positions match TRBD1. The CDR3 totals 15 residues. The ends lost 1 base at V and 7 bases at J; junction bases unmatched: 4. CDR1 is SGHTA and CDR2 is FQGNSA in the germline V gene.

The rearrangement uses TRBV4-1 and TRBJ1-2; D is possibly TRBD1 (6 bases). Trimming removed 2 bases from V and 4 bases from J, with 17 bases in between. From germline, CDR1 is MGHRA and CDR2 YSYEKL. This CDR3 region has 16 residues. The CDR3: CASSQRTGPVGYGYTF. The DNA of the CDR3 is TGCGCCAGCAGCCAACGAACAGGGCCAGTAGGCTATGGCTACACCTTC.

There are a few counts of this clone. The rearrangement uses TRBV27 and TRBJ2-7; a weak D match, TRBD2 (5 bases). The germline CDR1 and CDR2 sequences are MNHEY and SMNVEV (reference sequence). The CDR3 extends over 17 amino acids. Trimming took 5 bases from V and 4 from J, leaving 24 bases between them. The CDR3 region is CASSPSLGTSTLYEQYF. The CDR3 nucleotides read TGTGCCAGCAGTCCTAGCCTCGGTACATCGACATTATACGAGCAGTACTTC.